This passage covers 24 T cell receptor beta chains from one sample sequenced in a study of T cells in tuberculosis. Using immunoSEQ multiplex PCR, the repertoire was profiled, and TCRdb retains in-frame clones only, with some absent. The sample contains 50,000 or so clones, approximately 88% of which appear only once. After thawing and overnight rest, PBMC were stained with GMM-loaded CD1B tetramer, viability dye and anti-CD3 for sorting. The CD1B tetramers carried C32 glucose monomycolate purified from Rhodococcus equi. The sequenced material came from CD1b-GMM tetramer-negative cells sorted from PBMCs. These TCRs come from an adult woman with latent tuberculosis.

The chain carries TRBV7-9 and TRBJ1-3, with 7 bases lining up with TRBD1. CDR3 size: 15 residues. Looked up from germline, CDR1 is SEHNR and CDR2 is FQNEAQ (reference sequence). V was pared by 5 bases and J by 3 bases, with 7 bases of the junction left unmatched. Here the CDR3 reads CASSPRQGVGNTIYF. For the CDR3, the DNA is TGTGCCAGCAGCCCGCGACAGGGCGTTGGAAACACCATATATTTT.

The V and J genes are TRBV28 and TRBJ1-5; 9 bases match TRBD1. Germline-derived CDR1 and CDR2 are MDHEN and SYDVKM. With 8 bases clipped from V and 7 bases from J, the junction kept 9 bases outside the gene matches. The CDR3 is made up of 14 amino acids. The CDR3: CASYGTGSGQPQHF. The CDR3 DNA sequence: TGTGCCAGCTATGGGACAGGGTCGGGACAGCCCCAGCATTTT.

The rearrangement links TRBV4-3 to TRBJ2-1, with 8 bases that match TRBD2. The V gene end was trimmed by 8 bases and the J gene end by 3 bases; junction bases not matched to a gene: 6. CDR3 length: 14 amino acids. Per germline, CDR1 LGHNA and CDR2 YSLEER. The CDR3 is CASGFGGDYNEQFF. In nucleotides, the CDR3 is TGCGCCAGCGGGTTCGGGGGGGACTACAATGAGCAGTTCTTC.

This sequence joins TRBV6-1 and TRBJ2-1; 11 bases are a match to TRBD2. CDR3 size: 16 residues. The germline V gene encodes CDR1 MNHNS and CDR2 SASEGT. Losses at the gene ends were 3 bases for V and 4 bases for J; bases not matched to a gene: 5. In DNA form, the CDR3 reads TGTGCCAGCAGTGACAGTAGCGGGGGGGCGTACAATGAGCAGTTCTTC. Residues: CASSDSSGGAYNEQFF.

This clone was counted once. This chain joins TRBV9 and TRBJ1-2; D not resolved. This CDR3 contains 18 residues. Germline CDR1 SGDLS, CDR2 YYNGEE. V lost 3 bases and J lost 5, with 26 bases in between. CDR3 in DNA: TGTGCCAGCAGCGGTGAGAGGGAAAGGGCCGCTGGGATTTATGGCTACACCTTC. Translated, it gives CASSGERERAAGIYGYTF.

The gene calls are TRBV27 and TRBJ2-5; 10 bases match TRBD1. Germline CDR1 MNHEY, CDR2 SMNVEV (reference sequence). The V gene end was trimmed by 4 bases and the J gene end by 5 bases; junction bases not matched to a gene: 10. CDR3 size: 16 residues. The CDR3 DNA follows: TGTGCCAGCAGTTACCGGGACAGGGGACCCCATGAGACCCAGTACTTC. It specifies CASSYRDRGPHETQYF.

Comment on this clone: At one end, the junction sequence differs from germline, possibly due to a read error. This sequence joins TRBV6-1 and TRBJ2-5, with 11 bases identical to TRBD2. The CDR3 is 14 residues long. Germline CDR1 is MNHNS and CDR2 is SASEGT. CDR3 nucleotides: TGTGCCAACAGTGAAGGACTAGCGGGTGAGACCCAGTACTTC. Its translation: CANSEGLAGETQYF.

Details on this clone: Compared with germline, one end of the junction differs, possibly owing to a read error. V and J are TRBV11-2 and TRBJ2-7; TRBD2 is a possible D gene (6 bases). CDR3 length equals 16 residues. Germline V CDR1 and CDR2: SGHAT, FQNNGV. CDR3 amino acids: CASNLDLGTYTYEQYF. DNA of the CDR3: TGTGCCAGCAACTTAGATCTGGGGACTTATACCTACGAGCAGTACTTC.

The V call is TRBV27, the J call TRBJ2-2; no firm D call. Germline V lookup: CDR1 MNHEY, CDR2 SMNVEV (reference sequence). The V and J ends lost 5 bases and 4 bases respectively, with 11 bases between them. This CDR3 is 14 amino acids long. In DNA form, the CDR3 reads TGTGCCAGCAGTCCTTTCGGAGCCACCGGGGAGCTGTTTTTT. Protein sequence: CASSPFGATGELFF.

The chain couples TRBV5-1 to TRBJ2-5, with 13 bases fitting TRBD2. V lost 0 bases, J lost 5 bases, and 10 bases stayed unmatched. Per germline, CDR1 SGHRS and CDR2 YFSETQ. The CDR3 loop spans 18 amino acids. Here the CDR3 reads CASSLAGGLAGVGETQYF. The CDR3 nucleotides are TGCGCCAGCAGCTTGGCCGGCGGACTAGCGGGAGTCGGGGAGACCCAGTACTTC.

V gene TRBV2 combines with J gene TRBJ1-2; D is unresolved. The CDR3 totals 13 residues. Deletions cut 2 bases from V and 4 bases from J, with 8 bases between. Germline V gives CDR1 SNHLY, CDR2 FYNNEI. CDR3 region: CASSEITVYGYTF. In DNA, the CDR3 is TGTGCCAGCAGTGAAATTACGGTCTATGGCTACACCTTC.

The chain has TRBV2 and TRBJ1-5; D possibly corresponds to TRBD1 (5 bases). Per the germline V gene, CDR1 is SNHLY and CDR2 is FYNNEI. Trimming left V 6 bases short and J 2 bases short, with 14 bases between. The CDR3 is made up of 15 amino acids. The CDR3 reads CASRPQGGGNQPQHF. The CDR3, as DNA: TGTGCCAGCAGGCCCCAGGGAGGAGGCAATCAGCCCCAGCATTTT.

The rearrangement links TRBV20-1 to TRBJ2-7; D ambiguous. Trimming removed 5 bases at V and 2 bases at J, with 7 bases between. CDR3 size: 11 residues. Germline-derived CDR1 and CDR2 are DFQATT and SNEGSKA (reference sequence). CDR3 nucleotides: TGCAGTGCTGATCAGACCTACGAGCAGTACTTC. Amino acid sequence: CSADQTYEQYF.

V and J are TRBV2 and TRBJ2-7; TRBD1 matches at 8 bases. Germline V CDR1 and CDR2: SNHLY, FYNNEI. With V trimmed by 7 bases and J by 7 bases, 6 bases remained unmatched. The length of the CDR3 is 12 residues. The CDR3 region is CASTRQGREQYF. CDR3 coding DNA: TGTGCCAGCACCCGACAGGGGAGGGAGCAGTACTTC.

CDR3 amino acids: CASSLLLAGGHSYNEQFF. The CDR3 DNA sequence: TGCGCCAGCAGCTTGTTGTTAGCGGGGGGCCACTCCTACAATGAGCAGTTCTTC. This chain connects TRBV5-1 to TRBJ2-1, with TRBD2 matching 10 bases. The germline CDR1 and CDR2 sequences are SGHRS and YFSETQ. V trimming: 1 base; J trimming: 0 bases; junction bases outside the gene matches: 7. This CDR3 contains 18 residues.

This chain links TRBV29-1 with TRBJ2-7, with 9 bases lining up with TRBD2. Per the germline V gene, CDR1 is SQVTM and CDR2 is ANQGSEA. The CDR3 is made up of 15 amino acids. Germline trimming cut 2 bases from V and 3 bases from J; bases unmatched to any gene: 8. CDR3 amino acids: CSVESAGGPNYEQYF. The CDR3 DNA sequence: TGCAGCGTTGAATCGGCGGGAGGGCCCAACTACGAGCAGTACTTC.

CDR3 amino acids: CASTQQGVINGYTF. The CDR3 DNA follows: TGTGCCAGTACACAACAGGGGGTGATTAATGGCTACACCTTC. The V and J genes are TRBV19 and TRBJ1-2, with TRBD1 matching 8 bases. Germline-derived CDR1 and CDR2 are LNHDA and SQIVND (reference sequence). V was clipped by 7 bases and J by 6 bases; unmatched bases: 10. The CDR3 length is 14 residues.

With respect to this clone: A read error may account for a junction end that differs from germline. This chain joins TRBV7-7 and TRBJ2-5, with 7 positions matching TRBD1. Germline CDR1 is SSHAT and CDR2 is FNYEAQ (reference sequence). The CDR3 has 15 residues. The CDR3 loop reads CASTLGQRPGETQYF. CDR3 nucleotide sequence: TGTGCTAGCACCTTGGGACAGCGACCGGGGGAGACCCAGTACTTC.

This rearrangement joins TRBV25-1 to TRBJ2-7; TRBD2 matches 7 bases. Looked up from germline, CDR1 is MGHDK and CDR2 is SYGVNS. V dropped 2 bases and J dropped 1; count of bases not matched to a gene: 8. CDR3 size: 16 residues. CDR3 loop: CASSELGGGPSYEQYF. The CDR3 DNA sequence: TGTGCCAGCAGTGAACTGGGGGGAGGGCCTTCCTACGAGCAGTACTTC.

The genes are TRBV18 and TRBJ1-1; 9 bases are shared with TRBD1. Germline values: CDR1 KGHSH, CDR2 LQKENI. J was trimmed by 4 bases and V by 6 bases; bases with no gene match: 6. This CDR3 spans 14 amino acids. The CDR3 nucleotides read TGTGCCAGCTCCCAGGACAGGGGTGGCACTGAAGCTTTCTTT. Its translation is CASSQDRGGTEAFF.

V gene TRBV5-1 combines with J gene TRBJ1-2; TRBD1 might be the D (6 bases). V gave up 2 bases and J gave up 6 bases, with 11 bases separating them. Germline V gives CDR1 SGHRS, CDR2 YFSETQ. CDR3 length equals 13 residues. Here the CDR3 reads CASSLTPGDGYTF. CDR3 in DNA: TGCGCCAGCAGCTTAACACCAGGGGATGGCTACACCTTC.

The chain has TRBV15 and TRBJ1-1, with D unclear. CDR3 length: 13 residues. V was shortened by 1 base and J by 3 bases, with 6 bases between the two germline ends. In germline, CDR1 is LNHNV, CDR2 YYDKDF (reference sequence). CDR3 sequence: CATSRGPDTEAFF. In DNA, the CDR3 is TGTGCCACCAGCAGAGGTCCGGACACTGAAGCTTTCTTT.

The V and J genes are TRBV5-4 and TRBJ2-1, with a tentative D call TRBD2 (5 bases). Germline values: CDR1 SGHNT, CDR2 YYREEE (reference sequence). CDR3 size: 16 residues. Trimming removed 3 bases at V and 0 bases at J, with 13 bases between. The DNA for the CDR3 is TGTGCCAGCAGCTCCGGACTGGAGAGCTCCTACAATGAGCAGTTCTTC. This gives the protein CASSSGLESSYNEQFF.

The chain couples TRBV9 to TRBJ2-3; D possibly corresponds to TRBD1 (6 bases). This CDR3 has 16 residues. Germline CDR1 reads SGDLS; CDR2 reads YYNGEE. Trimming shortened V by 0 bases and J by 4 bases, and 15 bases separated the two germline ends. The CDR3 loop is CASSVVHTGRADTQYF. The CDR3 nucleotides are TGTGCCAGCAGCGTAGTCCATACAGGGCGGGCAGATACGCAGTATTTT. The full variable domain, its missing parts supplied by reference TRBV9 and TRBJ2-3, is DSGVTQTPKHLITATGQRVTLRCSPRSGDLSVYWYQQSLDQGLQFLIQYYNGEERAKGNILERFSAQQFPDLHSELNLSSLELGDSALYFCASSVVHTGRADTQYFGPGTRLTVL.